The rows below give T cell receptor beta chains drawn from one sample of a study of blood T cells in healthy people across ages. Via MiXCR, TCRdb re-called the 5' RACE reads, giving one row per CDR3 protein. Of around 1.5 million distinct CDR3 sequences in the sample, about 35% were seen once. The sequencing input was blood. Receptor source: a woman in her twenties or thirties in good health. The CDR3 runs from the conserved cysteine through the conserved F or W. Fields, in order: clone size, D gene, V gene, J gene, CDR3 DNA, CDR3 protein. A D gene is named only where the DNA matches it firmly. Expanded clones are given a class, and other clones once, few, many or no size at all.

.,TRBD2,TRBV12-3/TRBV12-4,TRBJ2-1,TGTGCCAGCAGAGGCGGGACTAGCGGGAGGGCCGGGGAGCAGTTCTTC,CASRGGTSGRAGEQFF
few,.,TRBV20-1,TRBJ2-5,TGCAGTGCTAGGCCCAGGGAAGGAGAGACCCAGTACTTC,CSARPREGETQYF
.,.,TRBV4-2,TRBJ1-2,TGTGCCAGCAGCCAGACGGGGGAAGGCTACACCTTC,CASSQTGEGYTF
few,.,TRBV28,TRBJ1-2,TGTGCCAGCAGTTTAAACCAGGGCGATGGCTACACCTTC,CASSLNQGDGYTF
.,TRBD1,TRBV5-1,TRBJ2-2,TGCGCCAGCAGCTCAGGGGGCCAGACGGGAACCGGGGAGCTGTTTTTT,CASSSGGQTGTGELFF
few,.,TRBV11-2,TRBJ2-1,TGTGCCAGCAGCTTAGTCAGCCCTAGCTCCTACAATGAGCAGTTCTTC,CASSLVSPSSYNEQFF
few,.,TRBV11-2,TRBJ2-7,TGTGCCAGCAGCTTAGAGGGAAGGGGTATCTACGAGCAGTACTTC,CASSLEGRGIYEQYF
few,.,TRBV5-5,TRBJ2-5,TGTGCCAGCAGCCCCCATGTGGGGGACCCATCCGAGACCCAGTACTTC,CASSPHVGDPSETQYF
many,.,TRBV27,TRBJ2-5,TGTGCCAGCAGTTTGAGGGGAAAGGAGACCCAGTACTTC,CASSLRGKETQYF
few,TRBD1,TRBV11-2,TRBJ2-7,TGTGCCAGCAGCTTGCCAGGACAGGGCGAGCAGTACTTC,CASSLPGQGEQYF